What follows describes a single T cell receptor beta chain. Its antigen is unknown. The data were taken from a study of shared clonotypes between healthy human individuals. Overall study context: A couple of female and a few male donors aged 18 to 49 were enrolled. General study results and limits: Non-shared clonotypes showed lower generation probabilities than clonotypes common to all four donors.

Clones were read by immunoSEQ multiplex PCR, and TCRdb kept only the in-frame ones, dropping some. The data hold about 1.1 million clones, with roughly 77% observed a single time. The V and J ends lost 10 bases and 3 bases, in that order; junction bases with no gene match: 16. CDR1 MDHEN and CDR2 SYDVKM come from the germline V gene. This CDR3 is built from 16 residues. The sequence was obtained from a man between 18 and 35 years old in good health. Some clones in this sample may be carry-over from other donors' samples. The gene calls are TRBV28 and TRBJ1-1; 8 bases map to TRBD1. Input material: memory CD4+ T cells from PBMCs. Subset defined: CD45RA-negative fraction. The CDR3 loop reads CATQNRGRGSDTEAFF. Written as DNA, the CDR3 is TGTGCCACACAAAACAGGGGGAGAGGGTCTGACACTGAAGCTTTCTTT. The variable domain in full, with the rest retrieved from reference TRBV28 and TRBJ1-1, is DVKVTQSSRYLVKRTGEKVFLECVQDMDHENMFWYRQDPGLGLRLIYFSYDVKMKEKGDIPEGYSVSREKKERFSLILESASTNQTSMYLCATQNRGRGSDTEAFFGQGTRLTVV.